The 3 T cell receptor beta chains in this list originate from one sample, sequenced in a study of T cell repertoires in cytomegalovirus infection. Antigen specificity for these receptors is unknown. TCRdb ran MiXCR on the reads and lists one entry per CDR3 protein. The repertoire holds 50,000 or so distinct CDR3 sequences, with roughly 22% as singletons. Sequencing input: PBMCs, sequenced either directly or after in vitro stimulation (not recorded which). The receptor source for this set is a human donor in good health (CMV status not recorded). Some clones in this sample may be carry-over from other donors' samples.

V gene TRBV7-9 combines with J gene TRBJ2-2; D remains ambiguous. CDR1 is SEHNR, CDR2 FQNEAQ, per germline (reference sequence). Trimming pared 3 bases from V and 3 bases from J, leaving 8 bases between. This CDR3 comprises 14 residues. The chain's CDR3 is CASSFKEYTGELFF. For the CDR3, the DNA is TGTGCCAGCAGCTTTAAGGAGTACACCGGGGAGCTGTTTTTT.

This clonotype was detected ten times or more. This chain joins TRBV24-1 and TRBJ2-5; possible D gene TRBD1, 6 bases. CDR1 and CDR2 from the germline V gene are KGHDR and SFDVKD. This CDR3 has 17 amino acids. Trimming removed 2 bases at V and 4 bases at J, with 19 bases between. This chain's CDR3 is CATSDWSDSKGSETQYF. CDR3 nucleotide sequence: TGTGCCACCAGTGATTGGTCGGACAGCAAAGGTTCAGAGACCCAGTACTTC.

This clonotype was detected ten times or more. The V call is TRBV19, the J call TRBJ1-1; possible D gene TRBD1, 6 bases. Trimming took 5 bases from V and 0 from J, leaving 10 bases between them. The CDR3 is made up of 14 amino acids. CDR1 and CDR2 from the germline V gene are LNHDA and SQIVND (reference sequence). This CDR3 reads CASSWGRMNTEAFF. In DNA, the CDR3 is TGTGCCAGTAGTTGGGGGCGTATGAACACTGAAGCTTTCTTT.